This T cell receptor (beta chain) came from a study of long-term antiretroviral therapy in people with HIV. Study at large: Sampling started about a decade before the 2015 immediate-ART recommendation.

The CDR3 runs to 15 residues. Trimming removed 0 bases at V and 1 base at J, with 9 bases between. CDR1 is LNHNV and CDR2 is YYDKDF in the germline V gene (reference sequence). Assay version v3.0 of immunoSEQ was used, and it was run at survey level. Here immunoSEQ multiplex PCR was the method, and the copy in TCRdb shows in-frame clones only, minus some. The table includes approximately 11,000 clones, approximately 76% detected once. V and J are TRBV15 and TRBJ2-5, with a tentative D call TRBD2 (5 bases). The TCR sequence derives from a man aged 25 to 40 with HIV. The sample here was unsorted PBMCs, taken at the start of antiretroviral therapy, before treatment. As DNA, the CDR3 is TGTGCCACCAGCAGAGAGAGGGATCCCCAAGAGACCCAGTACTTC. Its translation is CATSRERDPQETQYF. Supplemented by reference TRBV15 and TRBJ2-5, the full variable domain reads DAMVIQNPRYQVTQFGKPVTLSCSQTLNHNVMYWYQQKSSQAPKLLFHYYDKDFNNEADTPDNFQSRRPNTSFCFLDIRSPGLGDTAMYLCATSRERDPQETQYFGPGTRLLVL.